This TCR beta chain was documented in a study of shared clonotypes between healthy human individuals. Whole-study results and caveats: As a rule, naive subsets had a larger estimated richness than memory subsets. Rarefaction revealed incomplete sorted-subset sequencing despite large depth.

The germline V gene encodes CDR1 SGHTA and CDR2 FQGTGA. This CDR3 has 15 residues. With V trimmed by 6 bases and J by 3 bases, 5 bases remained unmatched. The sample holds a few counts of this clone. What it binds is not known. The genomic DNA of each subset was split evenly across several immunoSEQ plates. The method was immunoSEQ multiplex PCR; TCRdb's version includes in-frame clones alone and lacks a portion of them. The data hold 950,000 to 1,200,000 clones, with 70% to 80% observed a single time. The chain has TRBV7-3 and TRBJ2-2, with 9 bases matching TRBD2. Sequencing was performed on memory CD4+ T cells from PBMCs. Subset reported: CD45RA-negative fraction. This receptor was obtained from a young man in good health. Some clones in this sample may be carry-over from other donors' samples. The CDR3 DNA reads TGTGCCAGCAGTAGGGCTAGCGGGGACACCGGGGAGCTGTTTTTT. Translation gives CASSRASGDTGELFF.